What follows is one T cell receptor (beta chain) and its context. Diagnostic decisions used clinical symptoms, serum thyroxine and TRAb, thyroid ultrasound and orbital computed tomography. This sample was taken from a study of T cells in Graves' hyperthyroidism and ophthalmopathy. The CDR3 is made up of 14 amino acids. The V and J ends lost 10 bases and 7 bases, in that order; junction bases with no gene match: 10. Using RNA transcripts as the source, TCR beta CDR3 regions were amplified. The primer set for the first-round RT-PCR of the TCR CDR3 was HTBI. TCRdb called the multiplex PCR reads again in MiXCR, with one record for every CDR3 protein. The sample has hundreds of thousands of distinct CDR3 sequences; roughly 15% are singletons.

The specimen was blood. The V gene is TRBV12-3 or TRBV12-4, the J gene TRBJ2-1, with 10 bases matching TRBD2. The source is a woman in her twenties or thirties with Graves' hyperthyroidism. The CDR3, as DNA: TGTGCCATCCGAGCGGGGGGGCAATTTAATGAGCAGTTCTTC. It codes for CAIRAGGQFNEQFF.